This record looks at one T cell receptor beta chain sequence and its context. What it recognizes is unknown. Trimming removed 3 bases at V and 7 bases at J, with 13 bases between. This CDR3 has 13 residues. Germline V gene data show CDR1 as LNHNV and CDR2 as YYDKDF (reference sequence). This entry is derived from a study of PD-L1 blockade in urothelial cancer. Study-wide context: Analyses used blood from 3 weeks (second dose) and 6 weeks after treatment start.

Study-wide points: In blood at 3 weeks, tumor-associated clones expanded more among patients with durable benefit. Sub-median blood TCR clonality before treatment predicted longer survival.

Samples spanned pretreatment and treatment, with 1 to 8 time points per patient. Profiled with immunoSEQ multiplex PCR; TCRdb holds only in-frame clones, not every one. This repertoire shows approximately 38,000 clones, around 88% found once; its top ten account for about a sixth. The specimen was PBMCs, collected around atezolizumab (anti-PD-L1) treatment. The receptor comes from a man aged 55 to 69 with urothelial cancer. This chain connects TRBV15 to TRBJ2-7; the D gene is possibly TRBD2 (5 bases). The chain's CDR3 is CATSRGDTLEQYF. CDR3 nucleotide sequence: TGTGCCACCAGCAGGGGAGACACCTTAGAGCAGTACTTC.